This T cell receptor (beta chain) was captured by sequencing in a study of blood T cell repertoires in COVID-19. About the research overall: There were acute and convalescent COVID-19 samples, and they came from the United States, Italy and Spain.

Participant reports of clinical history set cohort assignment. Using immunoSEQ multiplex PCR, the repertoire was profiled, and TCRdb retains in-frame clones only, with some absent. The sample carries hundreds of thousands of clones, 65% to 85% recorded once. Germline V lookup: CDR1 WNHNN, CDR2 SYGVQD (reference sequence). V shed 0 bases, J shed 2 bases, and the junction held 4 bases outside the gene matches. The CDR3 sequence is 17 residues long. Specimen: PBMCs or T cells enriched from blood (not recorded which). This clonotype was sampled from a man younger than 45 with acute COVID-19. The gene calls are TRBV10-1 and TRBJ2-3, with 11 bases identical to TRBD1. The DNA for the CDR3 is TGCGCCAGCAGTGAGTCGTGGACAGGGGGCTCCACAGATACGCAGTATTTT. Translated: CASSESWTGGSTDTQYF.